One sample yielded the 3 T cell receptor beta chains listed below, sequenced in a study of beta chain features in type 1 diabetes. What was sequenced were expressed TCRB transcripts, since all of the isolated RNA had been reverse transcribed. Clones were sequenced by immunoSEQ multiplex PCR, and TCRdb holds only the in-frame ones, with some missing. The sample lists 200,000 to 300,000 clones, more than 65% seen once, with almost 0.055% in the top ten. Sequenced material: naive CD4+ T cells from blood. These receptors were collected from a man aged 30 to 45 in good health.

The V call is TRBV30, the J call TRBJ2-1; D could derive from TRBD1 or TRBD2 (5 bases each). The germline CDR1 and CDR2 sequences are GTSNPN and SVGIG (reference sequence). V lost 3 bases and J 8 bases, leaving 14 bases between the germline ends. CDR3 size: 13 residues. The CDR3 bases are TGTGCCTGGAGGATGGGCCTGGGGGATGAGCAGTTCTTC. This encodes CAWRMGLGDEQFF.

Concerning this clone: The sample carries other DNA sequences with the same CDR3. The CDR3 protein is CSVRSGSDTQYF. The CDR3 DNA follows: TGCAGCGTCCGATCAGGGTCGGATACGCAGTATTTT. The V and J genes are TRBV29-1 and TRBJ2-3, with TRBD1 as a possible D gene (5 bases). With 6 bases removed from V and 6 bases from J, the gap between germline ends came to 13 bases. Germline CDR1 reads SQVTM; CDR2 reads ANQGSEA. This CDR3 has 12 amino acids.

In this sample, this clone turned up a few times. V usage is TRBV30 and J usage is TRBJ1-5; maybe TRBD1 (5 bases). Trimming cost V 1 base and J 4 bases, with 11 bases left between them. The CDR3 has 14 residues. Germline loops: CDR1 GTSNPN, CDR2 SVGIG (reference sequence). The CDR3: CAWSEGQPNQPQHF. The CDR3 DNA sequence: TGTGCCTGGAGTGAAGGACAACCAAATCAGCCCCAGCATTTT.